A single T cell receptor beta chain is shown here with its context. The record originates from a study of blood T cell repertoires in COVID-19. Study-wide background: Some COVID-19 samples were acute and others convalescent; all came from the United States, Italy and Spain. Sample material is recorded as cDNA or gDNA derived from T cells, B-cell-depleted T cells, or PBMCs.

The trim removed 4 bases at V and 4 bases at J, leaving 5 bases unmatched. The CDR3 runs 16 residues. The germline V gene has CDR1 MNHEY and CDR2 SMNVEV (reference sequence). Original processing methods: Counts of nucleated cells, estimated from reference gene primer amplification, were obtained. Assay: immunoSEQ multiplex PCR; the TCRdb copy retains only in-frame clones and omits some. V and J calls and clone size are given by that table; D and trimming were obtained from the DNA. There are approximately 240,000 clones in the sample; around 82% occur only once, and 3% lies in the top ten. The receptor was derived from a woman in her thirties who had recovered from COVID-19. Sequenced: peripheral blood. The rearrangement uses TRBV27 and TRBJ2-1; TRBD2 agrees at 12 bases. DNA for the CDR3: TGTGCCAGCAGTTCCCGGACTAGCGGGAAATACAATGAGCAGTTCTTC. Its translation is CASSSRTSGKYNEQFF.